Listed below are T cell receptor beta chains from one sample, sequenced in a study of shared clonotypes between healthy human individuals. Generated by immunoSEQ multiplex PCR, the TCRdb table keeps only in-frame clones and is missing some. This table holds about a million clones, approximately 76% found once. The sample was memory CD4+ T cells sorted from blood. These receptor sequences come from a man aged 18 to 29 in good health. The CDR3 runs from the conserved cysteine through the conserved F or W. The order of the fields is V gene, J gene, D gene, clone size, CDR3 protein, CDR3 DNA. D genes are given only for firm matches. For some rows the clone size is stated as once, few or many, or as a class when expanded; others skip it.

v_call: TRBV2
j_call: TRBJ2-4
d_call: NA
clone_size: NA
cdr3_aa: CASSEYGLAKNIQYF
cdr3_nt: TGTGCCAGCAGTGAATACGGGTTAGCCAAAAACATTCAGTACTTC

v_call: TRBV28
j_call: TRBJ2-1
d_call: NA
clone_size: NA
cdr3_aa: CASNRRSEQFF
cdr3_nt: TGTGCCAGCAATCGAAGGAGTGAGCAGTTCTTC

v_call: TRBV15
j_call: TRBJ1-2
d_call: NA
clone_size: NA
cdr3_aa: CATSRDILAGLTF
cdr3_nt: TGTGCCACCAGCAGAGATATTTTGGCAGGCCTCACCTTC

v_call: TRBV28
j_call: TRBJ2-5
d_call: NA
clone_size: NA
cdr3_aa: CASSWRAETQYF
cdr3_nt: TGTGCCAGCAGTTGGAGGGCGGAGACCCAGTACTTC

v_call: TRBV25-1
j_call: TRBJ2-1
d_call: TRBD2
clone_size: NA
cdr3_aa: CASSPRGLAGLPRNEQFF
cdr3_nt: TGTGCCAGCAGTCCACGGGGGCTAGCGGGATTGCCGAGGAATGAGCAGTTCTTC

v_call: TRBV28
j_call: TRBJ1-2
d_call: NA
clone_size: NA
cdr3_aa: CASSSGRQLNYGYTF
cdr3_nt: TGTGCCAGCAGCTCCGGACGGCAGCTTAACTATGGCTACACCTTC

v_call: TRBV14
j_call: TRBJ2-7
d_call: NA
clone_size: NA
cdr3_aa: CASSQGKSYEQYF
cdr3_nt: TGTGCCAGCAGCCAAGGAAAGTCCTACGAGCAGTACTTC

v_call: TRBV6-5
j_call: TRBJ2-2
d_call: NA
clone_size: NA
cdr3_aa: CASSYRGTGELFF
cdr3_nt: TGTGCCAGCAGTTACAGGGGGACCGGGGAGCTGTTTTTT

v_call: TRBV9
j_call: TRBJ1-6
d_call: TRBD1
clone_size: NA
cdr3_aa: CASSGGQGNSPLHF
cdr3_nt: TGTGCCAGCAGCGGTGGACAGGGTAATTCACCCCTCCACTTT

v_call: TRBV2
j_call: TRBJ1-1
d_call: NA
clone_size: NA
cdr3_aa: CASWGANTEAFF
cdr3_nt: TGTGCCAGCTGGGGGGCGAACACTGAAGCTTTCTTT

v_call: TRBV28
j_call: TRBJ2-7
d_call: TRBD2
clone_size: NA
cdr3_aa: CASSSSGGRTYEQYF
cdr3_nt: TGTGCCAGCAGCAGTAGCGGGGGCCGTACCTACGAGCAGTACTTC

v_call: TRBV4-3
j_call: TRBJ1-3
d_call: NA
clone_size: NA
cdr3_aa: CASSPSSGNTIYF
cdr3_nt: TGCGCCAGCAGTCCAAGCTCTGGAAACACCATATATTTT

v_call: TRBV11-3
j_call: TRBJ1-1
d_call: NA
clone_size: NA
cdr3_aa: CASSLDSAEAFF
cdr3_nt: TGTGCCAGCAGCTTAGATTCAGCCGAAGCTTTCTTT

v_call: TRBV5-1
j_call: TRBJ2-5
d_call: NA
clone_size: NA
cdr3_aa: CASSLARVGQETQYF
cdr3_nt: TGCGCCAGCAGCTTGGCCCGGGTTGGTCAAGAGACCCAGTACTTC

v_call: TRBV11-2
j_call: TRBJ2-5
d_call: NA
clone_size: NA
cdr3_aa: CASSLDRIQRPAQYF
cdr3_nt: TGTGCCAGCAGCTTAGACCGAATACAGAGGCCGGCCCAGTACTTC

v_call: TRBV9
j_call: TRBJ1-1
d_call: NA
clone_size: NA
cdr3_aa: CASSPYKNTEAFF
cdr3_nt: TGTGCCAGCAGCCCGTACAAGAACACTGAAGCTTTCTTT

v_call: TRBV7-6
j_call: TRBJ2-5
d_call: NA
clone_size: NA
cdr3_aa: CASSLAGLIQETQYF
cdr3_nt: TGTGCCAGCAGCTTAGCGGGACTCATTCAAGAGACCCAGTACTTC

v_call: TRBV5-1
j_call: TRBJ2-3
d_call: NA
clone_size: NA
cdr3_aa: CASSLARAGDTQYF
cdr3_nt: TGCGCCAGCAGCTTGGCCAGGGCCGGAGATACGCAGTATTTT

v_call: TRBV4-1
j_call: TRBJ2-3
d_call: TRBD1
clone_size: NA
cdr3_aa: CASRTQGADTQYF
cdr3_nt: TGCGCCAGCAGGACACAGGGGGCGGATACGCAGTATTTT

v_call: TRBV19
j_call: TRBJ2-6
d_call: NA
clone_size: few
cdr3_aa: CASSIGLSGANVLTF
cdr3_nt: TGTGCCAGTAGTATTGGGCTTTCCGGGGCCAACGTCCTGACTTTC

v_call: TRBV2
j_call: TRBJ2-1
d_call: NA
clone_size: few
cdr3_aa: CASSAALYYNEQFF
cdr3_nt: TGTGCCAGCAGTGCCGCCTTATACTACAATGAGCAGTTCTTC

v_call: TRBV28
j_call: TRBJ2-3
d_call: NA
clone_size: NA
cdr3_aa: CASSLTTDTQYF
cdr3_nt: TGTGCCAGCAGTTTGACCACAGATACGCAGTATTTT

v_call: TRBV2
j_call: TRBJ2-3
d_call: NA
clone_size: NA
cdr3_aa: CASTDRVTDTQYF
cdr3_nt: TGTGCCAGCACCGACAGAGTCACAGATACGCAGTATTTT

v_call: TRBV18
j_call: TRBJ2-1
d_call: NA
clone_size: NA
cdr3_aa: CASSSSGQGGNEQFF
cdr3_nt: TGTGCCAGCTCATCCTCGGGACAAGGTGGTAATGAGCAGTTCTTC

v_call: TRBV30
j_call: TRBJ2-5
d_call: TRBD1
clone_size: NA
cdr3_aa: CAWNRGKETQYF
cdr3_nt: TGTGCCTGGAACAGGGGGAAGGAGACCCAGTACTTC

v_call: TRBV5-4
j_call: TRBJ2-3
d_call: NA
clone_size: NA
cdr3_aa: CASSLQTGTDTQYF
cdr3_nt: TGTGCCAGCAGCCTCCAGACAGGCACAGATACGCAGTATTTT

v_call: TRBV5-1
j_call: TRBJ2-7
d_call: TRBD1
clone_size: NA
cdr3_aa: CASSYDRGYEQYF
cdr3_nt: TGCGCCAGCAGCTACGACAGGGGCTACGAGCAGTACTTC

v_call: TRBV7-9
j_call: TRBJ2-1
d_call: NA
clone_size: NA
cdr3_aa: CASSPGLGGQFF
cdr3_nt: TGTGCCAGCAGCCCTGGTTTAGGAGGGCAATTCTTC

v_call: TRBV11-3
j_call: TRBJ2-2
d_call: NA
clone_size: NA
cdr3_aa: CASSSSLGATTGELFF
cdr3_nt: TGTGCCAGCAGCTCGTCTCTGGGGGCGACCACCGGGGAGCTGTTTTTT

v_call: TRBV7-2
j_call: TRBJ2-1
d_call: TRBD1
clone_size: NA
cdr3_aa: CASSWPTGSSYNEQFF
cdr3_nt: TGTGCCAGCAGCTGGCCGACAGGGAGCTCCTACAATGAGCAGTTCTTC

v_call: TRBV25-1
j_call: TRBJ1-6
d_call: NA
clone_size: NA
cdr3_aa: CASSERAGESPLHF
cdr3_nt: TGTGCCAGCAGTGAAAGGGCAGGGGAATCACCCCTCCACTTT

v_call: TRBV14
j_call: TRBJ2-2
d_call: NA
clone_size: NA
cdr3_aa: CASSPRTLTGELFF
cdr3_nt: TGTGCCAGCAGCCCCCGGACTCTGACCGGGGAGCTGTTTTTT

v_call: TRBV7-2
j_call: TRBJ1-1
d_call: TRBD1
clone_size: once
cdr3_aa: CASSSMTGTTNTEAFF
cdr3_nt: TGTGCCAGCAGCTCAATGACAGGGACTACGAACACTGAAGCTTTCTTT

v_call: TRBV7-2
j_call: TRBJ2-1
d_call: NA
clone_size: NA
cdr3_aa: CASSFRGGLPHNEQFF
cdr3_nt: TGTGCCAGCAGCTTTAGGGGGGGATTACCTCACAATGAGCAGTTCTTC

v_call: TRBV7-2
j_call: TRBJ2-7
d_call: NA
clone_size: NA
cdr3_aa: CASSLEGGQHRITYEQYF
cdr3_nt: TGTGCCAGCAGCTTAGAGGGTGGGCAGCACCGAATTACCTACGAGCAGTACTTC

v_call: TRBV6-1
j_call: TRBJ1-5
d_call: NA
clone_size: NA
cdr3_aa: CASSRQDNQPQHF
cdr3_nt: TGTGCCAGCAGTCGACAGGACAATCAGCCCCAGCATTTT

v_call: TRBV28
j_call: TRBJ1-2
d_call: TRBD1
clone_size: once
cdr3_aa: CASSFAGTGVLRFGYTF
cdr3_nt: TGTGCCAGCAGTTTCGCCGGGACAGGGGTCCTCCGGTTCGGCTACACCTTC

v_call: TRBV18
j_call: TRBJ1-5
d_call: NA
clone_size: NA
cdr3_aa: CASSQNEGNQPQHF
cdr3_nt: TGTGCCAGCTCACAAAATGAGGGCAATCAGCCCCAGCATTTT

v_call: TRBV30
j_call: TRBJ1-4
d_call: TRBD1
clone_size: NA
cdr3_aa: CAWRGQSSLELFF
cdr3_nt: TGTGCCTGGAGGGGACAGTCCTCGTTAGAACTGTTTTTT

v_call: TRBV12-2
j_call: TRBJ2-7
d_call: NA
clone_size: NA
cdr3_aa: CASRFVSSGLIYEQYF
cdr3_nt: TGTGCAAGTCGCTTCGTGAGTAGCGGCCTTATTTACGAGCAGTACTTC

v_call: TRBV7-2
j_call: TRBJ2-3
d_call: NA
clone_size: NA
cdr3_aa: CASSPTGGVSTDTQYF
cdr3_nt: TGTGCCAGCAGCCCCACCGGCGGGGTTAGCACAGATACGCAGTATTTT

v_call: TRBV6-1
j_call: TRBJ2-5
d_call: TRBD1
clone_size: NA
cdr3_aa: CASSERTGVKTQYF
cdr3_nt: TGTGCCAGCAGTGAAAGGACAGGGGTTAAGACCCAGTACTTC